This is a list of T cell receptor beta chains from one sample in a study of T cells after yellow fever vaccination. TCRdb reanalysed the 5' RACE reads using MiXCR and keeps one entry per CDR3 protein. The sample records around 310,000 distinct CDR3 sequences, 8.7% being singletons. Source: PBMCs, taken on the day of the first yellow fever vaccination. The receptors shown here come from a man aged 18 to 35 who received the YFV17D yellow fever vaccine. The CDR3 runs from the conserved cysteine through the conserved F or W.

cdr3_length	v_call	j_call	cdr3_aa
15	TRBV4-3	TRBJ1-5	CASSQARAGGQPQHF
15	TRBV5-1	TRBJ2-1	CASSLVYRVKGEQFF
17	TRBV7-3	TRBJ1-1	CASSLTGQGALDTEAFF
14	TRBV18	TRBJ1-4	CASSYRGPAEKLFF
15	TRBV6-2/TRBV6-3	TRBJ2-3	CASRPAGGRADTQYF
13	TRBV6-1	TRBJ2-5	CASNRDRKETQYF
16	TRBV6-2/TRBV6-3	TRBJ1-1	CATTFRGNTVNTEAFF
15	TRBV5-1	TRBJ1-4	CASSFQAPKNEKLFF
12	TRBV7-6	TRBJ1-4	CASSFHGGKLFF
15	TRBV20-1	TRBJ2-4	CSAGELYRAKNIQYF
15	TRBV5-1	TRBJ2-3	CASSSIAGGQDTQYF
15	TRBV15	TRBJ1-3	CATSRGQNSGNTIYF
16	TRBV12-3/TRBV12-4	TRBJ1-2	CASIPLGTGGMYGYTF
13	TRBV7-2	TRBJ2-5	CASSDFLGGTQYF
13	TRBV15	TRBJ2-3	CATSRDSTDTQYF
16	TRBV20-1	TRBJ2-3	CSAPPGGALGTDTQYF
19	TRBV9	TRBJ1-6	CASSVAANNFRGKNSPLHF
17	TRBV3-1	TRBJ2-5	CASSQATASGGLETQYF
15	TRBV7-3	TRBJ2-7	CASSLMAGGSYEQYF
12	TRBV29-1	TRBJ1-5	CSVEQGNQPQHF
17	TRBV7-3	TRBJ2-3	CASSLTSASGGSDTQYF
17	TRBV4-1	TRBJ1-4	CASSQVGPDRAYEKLFF
12	TRBV18	TRBJ2-7	CASSQSGGEQYF
16	TRBV7-8	TRBJ1-5	CASSLEGRGVRQPQHF
12	TRBV24-1	TRBJ2-7	CATSDYSGQLIF
15	TRBV3-1	TRBJ2-2	CASSQQGGLFGELFF
14	TRBV24-1	TRBJ2-3	CATSGTGRTDTQYF
12	TRBV20-1	TRBJ2-5	CSAQEEGETQYF
18	TRBV4-3	TRBJ2-7	CASSQEFGGPSPSYEQYF
15	TRBV18	TRBJ1-1	CASSPSRGLDTEAFF